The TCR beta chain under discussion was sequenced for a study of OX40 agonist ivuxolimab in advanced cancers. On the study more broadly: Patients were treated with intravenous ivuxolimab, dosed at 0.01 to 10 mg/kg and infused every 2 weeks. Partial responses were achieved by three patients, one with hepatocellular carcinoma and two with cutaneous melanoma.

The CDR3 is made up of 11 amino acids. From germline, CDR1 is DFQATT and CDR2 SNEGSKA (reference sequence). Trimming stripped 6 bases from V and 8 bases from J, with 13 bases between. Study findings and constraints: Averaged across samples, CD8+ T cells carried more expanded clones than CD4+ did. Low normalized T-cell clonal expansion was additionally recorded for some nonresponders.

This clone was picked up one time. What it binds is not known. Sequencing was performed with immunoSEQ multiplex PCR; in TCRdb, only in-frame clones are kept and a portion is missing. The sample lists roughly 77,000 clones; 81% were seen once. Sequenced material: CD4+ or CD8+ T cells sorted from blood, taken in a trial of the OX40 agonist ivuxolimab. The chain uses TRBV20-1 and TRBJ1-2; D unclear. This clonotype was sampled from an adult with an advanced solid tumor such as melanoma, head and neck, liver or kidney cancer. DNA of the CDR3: TGCAGTGCCGCCGATCCCGGGGGCTACACCTTC. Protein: CSAADPGGYTF.